This record looks at one T cell receptor beta chain sequence and its context. The data were produced by immunoSEQ multiplex PCR, yet TCRdb's version contains in-frame clones alone and is incomplete. The sample has around 1.9 million clones; roughly 91% are singletons. Naivety among CD8 cells was defined by CD45RO negativity and positive CCR7 selection, thereby excluding terminally differentiated effector memory CD45RA+ cells. This record comes from a study of shared clonotypes between healthy human individuals. After removal of 4 bases from V and 0 bases from J, the junction contained 4 bases not matched to a gene. Germline V CDR1 and CDR2: MNHNY, SVGAGI (reference sequence). This CDR3 comprises 15 residues.

The source material was naive CD8+ T cells from PBMCs. This sequence was found in a man between 18 and 29 years old in good health. Some clones in this sample may be carry-over from other donors' samples. The gene calls are TRBV6-6 and TRBJ1-1; 8 bases agree with TRBD1. The CDR3 region has the DNA TGTGCCAGCAGTTTGAAACAGGGGGTGAACACTGAAGCTTTCTTT. Its translation is CASSLKQGVNTEAFF.